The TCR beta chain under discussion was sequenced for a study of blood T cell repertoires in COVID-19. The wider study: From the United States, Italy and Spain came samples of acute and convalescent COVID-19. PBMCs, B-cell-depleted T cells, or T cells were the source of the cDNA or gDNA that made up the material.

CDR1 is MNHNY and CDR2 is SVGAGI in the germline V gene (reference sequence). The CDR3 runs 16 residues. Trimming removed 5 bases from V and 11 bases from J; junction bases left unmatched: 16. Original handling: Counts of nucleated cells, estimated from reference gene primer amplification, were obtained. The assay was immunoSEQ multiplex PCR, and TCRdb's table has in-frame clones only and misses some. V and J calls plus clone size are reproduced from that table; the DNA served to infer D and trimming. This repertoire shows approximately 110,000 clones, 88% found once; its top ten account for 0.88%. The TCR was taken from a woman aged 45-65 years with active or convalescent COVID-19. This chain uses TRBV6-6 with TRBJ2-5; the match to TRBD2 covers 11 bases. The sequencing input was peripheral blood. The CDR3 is CASSPRGSGGAGTQYF. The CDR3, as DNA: TGTGCCAGCAGTCCCCGGGGTAGCGGGGGGGCCGGGACGCAGTACTTC.